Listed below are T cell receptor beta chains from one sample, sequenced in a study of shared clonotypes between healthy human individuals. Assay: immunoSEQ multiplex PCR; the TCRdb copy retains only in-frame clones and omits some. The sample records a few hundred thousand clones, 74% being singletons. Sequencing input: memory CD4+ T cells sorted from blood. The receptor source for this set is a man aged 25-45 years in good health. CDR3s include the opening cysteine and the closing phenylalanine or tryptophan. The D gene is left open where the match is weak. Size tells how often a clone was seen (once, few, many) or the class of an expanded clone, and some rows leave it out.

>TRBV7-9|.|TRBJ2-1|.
TGTGCCAGCAGCTCAAGACTAGGTGACAATGAGCAGTTCTTC
CASSSRLGDNEQFF
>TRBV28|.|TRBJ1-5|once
TGTGCCAGCAGTTTGGGCGCAAAAAAGGCCCAGCATTTT
CASSLGAKKAQHF
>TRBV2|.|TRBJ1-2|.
TGTGCCAGCAGTGAAGTTTCTGGAGATTACTATGGCTACACCTTC
CASSEVSGDYYGYTF
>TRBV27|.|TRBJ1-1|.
TGTGCCAGCGCGACCACCCGGGTTTTAGCTGAAGCTTTCTTT
CASATTRVLAEAFF
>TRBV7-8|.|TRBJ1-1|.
TGTGCCAGCAGCTTACCCCTCATGAACACTGAAGCTTTCTTT
CASSLPLMNTEAFF
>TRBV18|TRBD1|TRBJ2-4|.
TGTGCCAGCTCATCGCTAGGGACAGGGGGGGGGAACATTCAGTACTTC
CASSSLGTGGGNIQYF
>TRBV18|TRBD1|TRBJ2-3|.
TGTGCCAGCTCAAGGACAGGGGTGTCAGATACGCAGTATTTT
CASSRTGVSDTQYF
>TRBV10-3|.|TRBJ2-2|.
TGTGCCATCAGTGGGGATCAAGGTGCCGGGGAGCTGTTTTTT
CAISGDQGAGELFF
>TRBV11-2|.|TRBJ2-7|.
TGTGCCAGCAGCTCGTCGACAGCTGACAAGCAGTACTTC
CASSSSTADKQYF
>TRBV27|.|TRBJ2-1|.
TGTGCCAGCAGTTTATCGCGGGGGCCACGGAATGAGCAGTTCTTC
CASSLSRGPRNEQFF